This note documents a single T cell receptor beta chain sequence. Its antigen remains unidentified. These data belong to a study of shared clonotypes between healthy human individuals. General study findings and limits: In contrast to clonotypes shared by all four donors, non-shared clonotypes had lower generation probabilities.

From germline, CDR1 is SGHTA and CDR2 FQGTGA. The CDR3 is 13 amino acids. With 1 base removed from V and 4 bases from J, the gap between germline ends came to 8 bases. Libraries were prepared by immunoSEQ multiplex PCR; TCRdb keeps only in-frame clonotypes and omits some of them. There are some 1.4 million clones in the sample; roughly 96% occur only once, and over 1% lies in the top ten. Memory CD4+ cells were the fraction left after CD45RA+ naive selection. The origin of this receptor is a man under 40 in good health. The specimen sequenced was naive CD4+ T cells sorted from blood. Regarding subset: CD45RA+ positively selected. The rearrangement links TRBV7-3 to TRBJ2-7; D is unclear. The CDR3 loop is CASSLSQTYEQYF. DNA of the CDR3: TGTGCCAGCAGCTTAAGTCAGACGTACGAGCAGTACTTC.